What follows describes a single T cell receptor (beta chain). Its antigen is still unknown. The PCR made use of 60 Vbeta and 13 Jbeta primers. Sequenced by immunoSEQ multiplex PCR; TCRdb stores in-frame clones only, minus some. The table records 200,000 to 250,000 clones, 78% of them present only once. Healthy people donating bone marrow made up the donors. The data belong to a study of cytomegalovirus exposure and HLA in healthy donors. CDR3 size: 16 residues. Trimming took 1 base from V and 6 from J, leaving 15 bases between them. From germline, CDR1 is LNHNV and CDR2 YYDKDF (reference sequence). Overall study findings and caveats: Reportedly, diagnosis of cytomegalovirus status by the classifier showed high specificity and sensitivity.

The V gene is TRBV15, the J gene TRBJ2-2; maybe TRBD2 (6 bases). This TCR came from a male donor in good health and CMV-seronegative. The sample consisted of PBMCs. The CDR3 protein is CATSRVSVWEAGELFF. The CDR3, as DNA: TGTGCCACCAGCAGAGTTTCTGTATGGGAGGCCGGGGAGCTGTTTTTT.